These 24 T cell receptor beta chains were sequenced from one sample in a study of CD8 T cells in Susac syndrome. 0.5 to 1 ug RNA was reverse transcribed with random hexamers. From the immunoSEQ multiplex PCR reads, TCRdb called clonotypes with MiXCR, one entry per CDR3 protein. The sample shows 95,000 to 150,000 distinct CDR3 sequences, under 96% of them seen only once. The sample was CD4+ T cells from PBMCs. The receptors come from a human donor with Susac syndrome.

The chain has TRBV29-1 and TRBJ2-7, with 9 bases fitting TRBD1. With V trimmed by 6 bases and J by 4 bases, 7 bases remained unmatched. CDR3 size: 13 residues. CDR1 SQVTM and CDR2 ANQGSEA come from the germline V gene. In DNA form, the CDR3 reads TGCAGCGTGCTCGGGACAGGGAGTTACGAGCAGTACTTC. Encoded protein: CSVLGTGSYEQYF.

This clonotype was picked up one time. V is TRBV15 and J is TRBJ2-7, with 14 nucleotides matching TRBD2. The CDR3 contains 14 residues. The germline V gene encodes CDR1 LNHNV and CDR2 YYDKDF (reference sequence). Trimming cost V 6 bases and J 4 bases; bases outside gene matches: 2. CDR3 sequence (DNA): TGTGCCACCAGGGGACTAGCGGGAGCTTACGAGCAGTACTTC. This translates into CATRGLAGAYEQYF. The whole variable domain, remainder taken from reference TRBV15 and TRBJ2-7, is DAMVIQNPRYQVTQFGKPVTLSCSQTLNHNVMYWYQQKSSQAPKLLFHYYDKDFNNEADTPDNFQSRRPNTSFCFLDIRSPGLGDTAMYLCATRGLAGAYEQYFGPGTRLTVT.

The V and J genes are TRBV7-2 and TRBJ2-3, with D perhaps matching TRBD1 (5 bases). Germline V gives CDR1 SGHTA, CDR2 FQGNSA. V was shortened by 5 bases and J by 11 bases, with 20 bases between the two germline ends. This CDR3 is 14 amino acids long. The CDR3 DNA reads TGTGCCAGCAGCCCCAACGTGACTCGGACAAGGCAGTATTTT. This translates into CASSPNVTRTRQYF.

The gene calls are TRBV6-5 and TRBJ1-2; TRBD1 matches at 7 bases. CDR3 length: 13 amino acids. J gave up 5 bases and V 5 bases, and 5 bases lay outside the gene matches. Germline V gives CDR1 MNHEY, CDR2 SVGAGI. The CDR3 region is CASSLPGQYGYTF. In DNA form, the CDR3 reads TGTGCCAGCAGTCTACCGGGACAGTATGGCTACACCTTC.

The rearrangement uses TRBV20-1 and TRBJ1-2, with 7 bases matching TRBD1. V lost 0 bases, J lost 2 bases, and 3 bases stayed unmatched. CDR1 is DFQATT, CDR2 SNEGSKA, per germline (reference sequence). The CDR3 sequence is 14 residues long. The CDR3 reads CSARDRTGNYGYTF. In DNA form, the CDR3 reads TGCAGTGCTAGAGACCGGACAGGCAACTATGGCTACACCTTC.

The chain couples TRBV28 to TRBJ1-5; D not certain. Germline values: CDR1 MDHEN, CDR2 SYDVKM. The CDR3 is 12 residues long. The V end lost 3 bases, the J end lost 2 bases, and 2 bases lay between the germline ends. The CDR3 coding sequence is TGTGCCAGCAGTTTTGGCAATCAGCCCCAGCATTTT. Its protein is CASSFGNQPQHF.

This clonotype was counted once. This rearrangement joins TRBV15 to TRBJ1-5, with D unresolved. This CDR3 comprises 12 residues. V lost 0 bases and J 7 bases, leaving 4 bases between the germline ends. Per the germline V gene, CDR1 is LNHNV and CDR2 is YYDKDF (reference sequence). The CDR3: CATSRDRQPQHF. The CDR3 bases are TGTGCCACCAGCAGAGATCGACAGCCCCAGCATTTT.

CDR3 protein: CAWSSRLASRVEQFF. The CDR3 DNA follows: TGTGCCTGGAGTTCTCGACTAGCGTCCCGCGTTGAGCAGTTCTTC. J is TRBJ2-1 and V is TRBV30, with TRBD2 matching 8 bases. CDR3 length: 15 amino acids. The V segment lost 2 bases and the J segment 9 bases; nucleotides outside the gene matches: 12. The germline gives CDR1 GTSNPN, CDR2 SVGIG (reference sequence).

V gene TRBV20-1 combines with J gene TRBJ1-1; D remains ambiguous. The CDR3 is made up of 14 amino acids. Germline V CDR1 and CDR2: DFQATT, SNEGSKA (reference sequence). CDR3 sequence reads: CSYLHGVSGTEAFF. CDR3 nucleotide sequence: TGCAGCTACTTACACGGGGTGTCGGGCACTGAAGCTTTCTTT.

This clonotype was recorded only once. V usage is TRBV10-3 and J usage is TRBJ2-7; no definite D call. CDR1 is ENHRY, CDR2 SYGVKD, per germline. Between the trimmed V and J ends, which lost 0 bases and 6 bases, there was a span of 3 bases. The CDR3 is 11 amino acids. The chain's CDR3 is CAISESSEQYF. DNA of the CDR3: TGTGCCATCAGTGAGTCAAGCGAGCAGTACTTC.

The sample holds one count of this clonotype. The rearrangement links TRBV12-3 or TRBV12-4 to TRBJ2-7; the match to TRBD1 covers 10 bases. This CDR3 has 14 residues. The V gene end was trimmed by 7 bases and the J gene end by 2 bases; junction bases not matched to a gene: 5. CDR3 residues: CASTTTGGPYEQYF. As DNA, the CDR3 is TGTGCCAGCACCACGACAGGGGGCCCCTACGAGCAGTACTTC.

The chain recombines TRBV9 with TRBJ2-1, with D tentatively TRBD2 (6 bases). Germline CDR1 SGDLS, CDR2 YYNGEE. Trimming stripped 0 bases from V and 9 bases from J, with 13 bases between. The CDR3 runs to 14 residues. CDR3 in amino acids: CASSVGTSRGEQFF. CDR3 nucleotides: TGTGCCAGCAGCGTAGGAACGTCGCGGGGTGAGCAGTTCTTC.

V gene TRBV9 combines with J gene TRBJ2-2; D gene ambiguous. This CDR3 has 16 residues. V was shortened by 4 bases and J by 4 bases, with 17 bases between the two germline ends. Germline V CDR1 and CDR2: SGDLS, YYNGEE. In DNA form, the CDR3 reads TGTGCCAGCAGCCCGATCGCCAGTACTTCCACCGGGGAGCTGTTTTTT. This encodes CASSPIASTSTGELFF.

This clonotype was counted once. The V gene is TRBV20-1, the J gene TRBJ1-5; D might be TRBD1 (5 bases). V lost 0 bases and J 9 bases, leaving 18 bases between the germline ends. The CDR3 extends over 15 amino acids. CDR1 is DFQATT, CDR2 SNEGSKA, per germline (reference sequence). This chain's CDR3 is CSARERGSTRGPQHF. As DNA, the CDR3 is TGCAGTGCTAGAGAGAGGGGTTCTACACGGGGGCCCCAGCATTTT.

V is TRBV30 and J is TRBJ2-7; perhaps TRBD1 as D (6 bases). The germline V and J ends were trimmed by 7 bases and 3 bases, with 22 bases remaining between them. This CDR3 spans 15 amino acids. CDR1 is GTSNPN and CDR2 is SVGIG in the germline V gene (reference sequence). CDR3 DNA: TGTGCCTCGACCCGTCTTAATGGACAGAACTACGAGCAGTACTTC. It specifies CASTRLNGQNYEQYF.

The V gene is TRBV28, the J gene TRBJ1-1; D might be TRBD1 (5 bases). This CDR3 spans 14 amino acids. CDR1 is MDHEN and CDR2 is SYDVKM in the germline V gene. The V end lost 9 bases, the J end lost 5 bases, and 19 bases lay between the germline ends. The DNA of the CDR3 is TGTGCCAGTGGGGGGGTCGGGGCCTCGACTGAAGCTTTCTTT. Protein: CASGGVGASTEAFF.

In DNA, the CDR3 is TGTGCCAGCAGCGTTAGACAGGGCCCCTACGAGCAGTACTTC. Its protein product is CASSVRQGPYEQYF. The rearrangement links TRBV7-8 to TRBJ2-7; 7 bases fit TRBD1. Germline V gene sequence: CDR1 SGHVS, CDR2 FQNEAQ. V lost 5 bases to trimming and J lost 2 bases; unmatched junction nucleotides: 6. The CDR3 loop spans 14 amino acids.

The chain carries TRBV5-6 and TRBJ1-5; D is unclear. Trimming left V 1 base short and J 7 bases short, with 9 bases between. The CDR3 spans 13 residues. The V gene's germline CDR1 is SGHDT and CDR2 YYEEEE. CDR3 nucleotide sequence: TGTGCCAGCAGCTTGACCCCTAGGCAGCCCCAGCATTTT. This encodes CASSLTPRQPQHF.

CDR3 protein: CASRKSGLHRDEQFF. Here the CDR3 DNA reads TGTGCCAGTAGGAAAAGCGGACTACACAGGGATGAGCAGTTCTTC. J is TRBJ2-1 and V is TRBV19; D may be TRBD1 or TRBD2 (6 bases each). Trimming left V 6 bases short and J 8 bases short, with 20 bases between. This CDR3 spans 15 amino acids. The germline gives CDR1 LNHDA, CDR2 SQIVND (reference sequence).

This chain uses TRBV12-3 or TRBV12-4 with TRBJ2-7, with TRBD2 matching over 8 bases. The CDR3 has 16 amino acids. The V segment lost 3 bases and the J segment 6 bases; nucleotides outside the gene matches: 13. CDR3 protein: CASSFGGGAGGSEQYF. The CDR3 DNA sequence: TGTGCCAGCAGTTTTGGTGGTGGGGCGGGAGGATCCGAGCAGTACTTC.

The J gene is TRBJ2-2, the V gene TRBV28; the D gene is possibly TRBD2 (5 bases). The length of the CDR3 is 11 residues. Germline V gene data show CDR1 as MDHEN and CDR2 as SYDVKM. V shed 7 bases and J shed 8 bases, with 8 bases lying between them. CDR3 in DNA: TGTGCCAGCACTAGCTTTGGGGAGCTGTTTTTT. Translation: CASTSFGELFF.

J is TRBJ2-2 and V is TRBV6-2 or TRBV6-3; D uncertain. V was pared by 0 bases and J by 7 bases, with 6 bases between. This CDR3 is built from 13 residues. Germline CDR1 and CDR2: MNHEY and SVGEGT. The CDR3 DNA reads TGTGCCAGCAGTTACTCTCCCGGCGGGGAGCTGTTTTTT. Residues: CASSYSPGGELFF.

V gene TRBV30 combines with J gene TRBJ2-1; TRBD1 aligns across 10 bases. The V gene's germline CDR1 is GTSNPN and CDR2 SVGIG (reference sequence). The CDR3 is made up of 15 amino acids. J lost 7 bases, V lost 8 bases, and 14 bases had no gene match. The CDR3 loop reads CAQITGTGEENEQFF. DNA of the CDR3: TGTGCCCAGATTACCGGGACAGGGGAGGAAAATGAGCAGTTCTTC.

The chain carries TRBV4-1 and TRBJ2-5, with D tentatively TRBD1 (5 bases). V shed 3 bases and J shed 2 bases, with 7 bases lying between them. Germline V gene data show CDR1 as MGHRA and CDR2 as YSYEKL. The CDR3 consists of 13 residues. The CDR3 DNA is TGCGCCAGCAGCCATCCAGGGCAAGAGACCCAGTACTTC. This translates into CASSHPGQETQYF.